This passage covers 5 T cell receptor beta chains from one sample sequenced in a study of shared clonotypes between healthy human individuals (TCRdb year 2020). Receptors were amplified or captured by the immunoSEQ multiplex PCR assay. As stored in TCRdb, this immuneACCESS dataset retains in-frame rearrangements with V and J assigned. A fraction of the clones does not appear; measured against another copy, unresolved V genes explain less than half of the discrepancy, and the remainder lacks a known reason. For this sample there are 600,000 to 700,000 clones; around 73% appear just once. Roughly 1.9% of the sample is held by the ten biggest clonotypes. Sequenced input: memory CD4+ T cells sorted from blood. Interpreted using the paper, the cell subset or site label stands for: CD45RA-negative fraction. These receptors came from a woman aged 25 to 39 in good health.

About this clone itself: Other DNA variants within this sample encode the same CDR3. Here the CDR3 DNA reads TGTGCCAGCAGCCCGACAGGGGGAAACACCATATATTTT. This encodes CASSPTGGNTIYF. The chain couples TRBV27 to TRBJ1-3, with 7 bases lining up with TRBD1. CDR1 and CDR2 from the germline V gene are MNHEY and SMNVEV (reference sequence). V lost 6 bases and J lost 4; bases outside the gene matches: 3. The CDR3 has 13 residues.

The rearrangement uses TRBV5-1 and TRBJ1-1, with D hard to call. Germline V lookup: CDR1 SGHRS, CDR2 YFSETQ. V dropped 1 base and J dropped 6 bases, with 16 bases sitting between them. CDR3 length: 15 amino acids. CDR3 in amino acids: CASSLRRGTSAEAFF. The CDR3 region has the DNA TGCGCCAGCAGCTTGAGGCGGGGAACATCAGCTGAAGCTTTCTTT. The full variable domain, completed using reference TRBV5-1 and TRBJ1-1, is KAGVTQTPRYLIKTRGQQVTLSCSPISGHRSVSWYQQTPGQGLQFLFEYFSETQRNKGNFPGRFSGRQFSNSRSEMNVSTLELGDSALYLCASSLRRGTSAEAFFGQGTRLTVV.

The chain uses TRBV7-9 and TRBJ1-5; TRBD1 agrees at 7 bases. The CDR3 sequence is 14 residues long. V dropped 2 bases and J dropped 2; count of bases not matched to a gene: 0. CDR1 is SEHNR, CDR2 FQNEAQ, per germline (reference sequence). Here the CDR3 DNA reads TGTGCCAGCAGCTTAACAGGGGGCAATCAGCCCCAGCATTTT. The encoded protein is CASSLTGGNQPQHF.

This chain joins TRBV5-1 and TRBJ2-2; perhaps D is TRBD1 or TRBD2 (5 bases each). V was trimmed by 0 bases and J by 6 bases, leaving 15 bases between them. CDR1 SGHRS and CDR2 YFSETQ come from the germline V gene. This CDR3 is 16 amino acids long. CDR3 sequence reads: CASSLASGRVSGELFF. The CDR3 nucleotides are TGCGCCAGCAGCTTGGCCTCAGGGCGGGTATCCGGGGAGCTGTTTTTT.

The V and J genes are TRBV27 and TRBJ2-7; D is unresolved. The CDR3 totals 15 residues. Germline-derived CDR1 and CDR2 are MNHEY and SMNVEV (reference sequence). Trimming removed 6 bases at V and 3 bases at J, with 18 bases between. As DNA, the CDR3 is TGTGCCAGCAGCTCCCCGGCCACATCCTTCTACGAGCAGTACTTC. This codes for CASSSPATSFYEQYF.